This TCR beta chain was recorded in a study of T cell responses to AZD1222 COVID-19 vaccine. General study results and limits: Sampling that yielded the repertoires occurred only after the peak T cell response. Rises in breadth and depth of Spike-specific TCRs came after two AZD1222 doses. It should be noted that donors were predominantly white British and more often female, and clonal diversity was possibly underestimated. Just 5 to 7 AZD1222 recipients were seropositive at baseline.

CDR3 size: 12 residues. With 3 bases removed from V and 4 bases from J, the gap between germline ends came to 6 bases. Germline CDR1 GTSNPN, CDR2 SVGIG (reference sequence). Sequencing was performed with immunoSEQ multiplex PCR; in TCRdb, only in-frame clones are kept and a portion is missing. Among 150,000 to 160,000 clones listed, over 80% were seen once. Turning to this clone: What it binds is not known.

The sequence came from an adult who received the AZD1222 COVID-19 vaccine. The genes are TRBV30 and TRBJ1-4, with D unclear. The sequencing here drew on peripheral blood, taken 28 days after the second AZD1222 dose. The CDR3 bases are TGTGCCTGGAGACAGAATAATGAAAAACTGTTTTTT. It encodes CAWRQNNEKLFF.